What follows are 10 T cell receptor beta chains derived from one specimen sequenced in a study of T cell responses to AZD1222 COVID-19 vaccine. Sequencing was performed with immunoSEQ multiplex PCR; in TCRdb, only in-frame clones are kept and a portion is missing. The data show about 140,000 clones, roughly 90% seen once. The sequences come from peripheral blood, collected on day 0 of AZD1222 vaccination. The receptor source for this set is an adult in good health.

The chain employs TRBV10-3 and TRBJ2-2, with D unclear. Germline V gene sequence: CDR1 ENHRY, CDR2 SYGVKD. This CDR3 is built from 14 residues. The V gene lost 4 bases and the J gene lost 6 bases, with 12 bases spanning the gap. The CDR3 region is CAISGRIKPGELFF. The DNA of the CDR3 is TGTGCCATCAGTGGGCGAATCAAGCCCGGGGAGCTGTTTTTT.

The chain couples TRBV29-1 to TRBJ2-2, with D perhaps matching TRBD1 (6 bases). The CDR3 loop spans 15 amino acids. V dropped 6 bases and J dropped 3 bases, with 17 bases sitting between them. Germline loops: CDR1 SQVTM, CDR2 ANQGSEA. The CDR3 sequence is CSVPPGARDTGELFF. The CDR3 bases are TGCAGCGTCCCTCCAGGGGCGCGGGACACCGGGGAGCTGTTTTTT.

The V call is TRBV28, the J call TRBJ2-1, with D tentatively TRBD2 (7 bases). The CDR3 length is 15 residues. V was shortened by 3 bases and J by 3 bases, with 12 bases between the two germline ends. The germline V gene encodes CDR1 MDHEN and CDR2 SYDVKM. CDR3 coding DNA: TGTGCCAGCAGTTTGTCGAGGGGGGGCTACAATGAGCAGTTCTTC. Translating gives CASSLSRGGYNEQFF.

This rearrangement joins TRBV5-4 to TRBJ1-4, with a possible D match to TRBD1 (5 bases). The CDR3 has 16 amino acids. V was shortened by 5 bases and J by 0 bases, with 14 bases between the two germline ends. Germline V gives CDR1 SGHNT, CDR2 YYREEE (reference sequence). Written as DNA, the CDR3 is TGTGCCAGCAGTCCGGGGACCGCCACAACTAATGAAAAACTGTTTTTT. Translating it yields CASSPGTATTNEKLFF.

CDR3 protein: CASSFATGPNQPQHF. The CDR3 DNA reads TGTGCCAGCAGTTTCGCGACAGGGCCGAATCAGCCCCAGCATTTT. This sequence joins TRBV27 and TRBJ1-5; 7 nucleotides agree with TRBD1. This CDR3 has 15 residues. The V gene end was trimmed by 3 bases and the J gene end by 4 bases; junction bases not matched to a gene: 6. Looked up from germline, CDR1 is MNHEY and CDR2 is SMNVEV (reference sequence).

The rearrangement uses TRBV28 and TRBJ1-1; D unresolved. Germline-derived CDR1 and CDR2 are MDHEN and SYDVKM. There are 14 residues in the CDR3. Deletions cut 8 bases from V and 4 bases from J, with 17 bases between. CDR3 DNA: TGTGCCAGCGTGGAGTCCTGGAGGGTCACTGAAGCTTTCTTT. Translation gives CASVESWRVTEAFF.

This clone has a single count. V and J are TRBV5-1 and TRBJ1-4; tentative D call: TRBD1 (6 bases). This CDR3 spans 13 amino acids. Germline V gene data show CDR1 as SGHRS and CDR2 as YFSETQ. V was trimmed by 7 bases and J by 5 bases, leaving 12 bases between them. CDR3 amino acids: CASATGLNEKLFF. CDR3 bases: TGCGCCAGCGCAACAGGGTTGAATGAAAAACTGTTTTTT.

The J gene is TRBJ1-1, the V gene TRBV9; D not certain. V was trimmed by 4 bases and J by 1 base, leaving 8 bases between them. The CDR3 runs 13 residues. Germline V CDR1 and CDR2: SGDLS, YYNGEE. The CDR3 DNA reads TGTGCCAGCAGCCTTGACAAGAACACTGAAGCTTTCTTT. The encoded protein is CASSLDKNTEAFF.

The V call is TRBV18, the J call TRBJ1-1; tentative D call: TRBD1 (5 bases). The V gene lost 5 bases and the J gene lost 3 bases, with 10 bases spanning the gap. CDR3 length: 13 residues. CDR1 and CDR2 from the germline V gene are KGHSH and LQKENI. The CDR3 DNA follows: TGTGCCAGCTCATCAGGGTACGACACTGAAGCTTTCTTT. Its protein product is CASSSGYDTEAFF.

As DNA, the CDR3 is TGCAGTGCTAGTGGGAATAAGAACTATGGCTACACCTTC. It translates to CSASGNKNYGYTF. V usage is TRBV20-1 and J usage is TRBJ1-2, with D unresolved. The CDR3 runs to 13 residues. Trimming took 3 bases from V and 2 from J, leaving 10 bases between them. Germline lookup yields CDR1 DFQATT and CDR2 SNEGSKA (reference sequence).